The T cell receptor (beta chain) under discussion was sequenced for a study of read filtering for tumor transcriptome and immune sequencing. Study-wide context: Among patients, 17 to 20 were male and 14 female, aged roughly 45 to 85 (mean around 66). Revised staging placed eight or nine patients in R-ISS I, roughly 17 in II, 7 in III. Whole-transcriptome libraries were prepared after DNase treatment.

V was trimmed by 1 base and J by 2 bases, leaving 7 bases between them. Germline V lookup: CDR1 SGHNT, CDR2 YENEEA. This CDR3 has 14 amino acids. From 400 to 450 ng of RNA, a library with molecular barcoded alpha/delta and beta/gamma adaptors was made. TCRdb fed the reads into MiXCR, producing one record per CDR3 protein. The sample has some 120,000 distinct CDR3 sequences, over 10% seen once. This clonotype was picked up many times. The specimen sequenced was a population of CD138-negative cells sorted from bone marrow. This receptor was obtained from a donor at least 40 years old with multiple myeloma. The chain couples TRBV11-3 to TRBJ2-3; D unresolved. The CDR3 spells CASSLGGPTDTQYF. CDR3 DNA sequence: TGTGCCAGCAGCTTAGGAGGTCCCACAGATACGCAGTATTTT.